This T cell receptor beta chain originates from a study of CD8+CD57+ T cells in acquired aplastic anemia. CDR1 SEHNR and CDR2 FQNEAQ come from the germline V gene (reference sequence). Trimming pared 1 base from V and 2 bases from J, leaving 8 bases between. The CDR3 runs to 14 residues. Genomic DNA constituted the template upon which TCR beta VDJ and CDR3 profiling was performed. TCRdb processed the reads anew with MiXCR; each CDR3 protein has one entry. The table lists a few hundred thousand distinct CDR3 sequences, about 56% of them singletons. Source material: sorted CD4+, CD8+, or CD8+CD57+ T cells (not recorded which) from PBMCs. The chain joins TRBV7-9 to TRBJ1-1; D is ambiguous. The sequence was collected from a human donor with severe aplastic anemia or a healthy control (not recorded which). CDR3 protein: CASSLEVDNTEAFF. The CDR3 DNA sequence: TGTGCCAGCAGCTTAGAGGTCGACAACACTGAAGCTTTCTTT.